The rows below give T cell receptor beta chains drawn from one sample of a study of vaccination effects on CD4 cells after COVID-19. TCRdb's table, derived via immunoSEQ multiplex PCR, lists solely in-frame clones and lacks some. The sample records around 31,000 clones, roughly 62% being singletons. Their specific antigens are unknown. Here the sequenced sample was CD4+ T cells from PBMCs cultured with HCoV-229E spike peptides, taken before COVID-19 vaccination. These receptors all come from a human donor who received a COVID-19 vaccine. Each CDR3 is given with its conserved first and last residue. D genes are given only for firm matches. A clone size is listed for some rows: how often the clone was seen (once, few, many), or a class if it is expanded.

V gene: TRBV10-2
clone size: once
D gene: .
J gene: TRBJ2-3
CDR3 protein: CASTLQRTDTQYF
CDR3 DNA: TGCGCCAGCACTTTACAGCGCACAGATACGCAGTATTTT

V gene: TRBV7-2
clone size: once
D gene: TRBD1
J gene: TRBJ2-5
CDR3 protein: CASSRRGLPGKETQYF
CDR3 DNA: TGTGCCAGCAGTCGAAGGGGGCTCCCAGGAAAAGAGACCCAGTACTTC

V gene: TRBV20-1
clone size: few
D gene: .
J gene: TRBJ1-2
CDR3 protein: CSATSGGGYTF
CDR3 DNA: TGCAGTGCAACCTCAGGTGGGGGCTACACCTTC

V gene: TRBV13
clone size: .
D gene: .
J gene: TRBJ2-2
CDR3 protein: CASSLKSRVAVNTGELFF
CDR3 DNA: TGTGCCAGCAGCTTAAAGAGCCGGGTAGCGGTAAACACCGGGGAGCTGTTTTTT

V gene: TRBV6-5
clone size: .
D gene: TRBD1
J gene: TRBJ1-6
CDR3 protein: CASGRTGGNSPLHF
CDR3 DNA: TGTGCCAGCGGAAGGACAGGGGGTAATTCACCCCTCCACTTT

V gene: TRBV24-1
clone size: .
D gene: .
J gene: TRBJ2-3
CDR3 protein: CATSDPGTATDTQYF
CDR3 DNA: TGTGCCACCAGTGATCCCGGGACTGCCACAGATACGCAGTATTTT

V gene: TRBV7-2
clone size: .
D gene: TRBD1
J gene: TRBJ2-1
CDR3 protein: CASARGGQGAWEQFF
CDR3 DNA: TGTGCCAGCGCTAGGGGGGGACAGGGGGCGTGGGAGCAGTTCTTC

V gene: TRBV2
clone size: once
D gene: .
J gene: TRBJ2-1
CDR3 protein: CASTPASTNEQFF
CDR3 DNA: TGTGCCAGTACTCCGGCCTCCACCAATGAGCAGTTCTTC

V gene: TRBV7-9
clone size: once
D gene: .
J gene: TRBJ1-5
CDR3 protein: CASSLGPSPLRSNQPQHF
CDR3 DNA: TGTGCCAGCAGCTTAGGCCCATCCCCCCTGCGGAGCAATCAGCCCCAGCATTTT

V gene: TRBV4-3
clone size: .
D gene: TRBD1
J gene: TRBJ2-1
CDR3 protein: CASSRTGGYEQFF
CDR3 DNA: TGCGCCAGCAGCCGTACAGGGGGTTACGAGCAGTTCTTC

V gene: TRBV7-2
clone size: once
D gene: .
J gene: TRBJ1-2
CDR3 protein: CASSLSGPEGFYGYTF
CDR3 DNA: TGTGCCAGCAGCTTAAGCGGGCCAGAGGGATTTTATGGCTACACCTTC

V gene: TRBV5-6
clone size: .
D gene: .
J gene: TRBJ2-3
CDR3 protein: CASSSRGARSHTQYF
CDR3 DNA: TGTGCCAGCAGCTCTCGCGGTGCCCGATCACATACGCAGTATTTT

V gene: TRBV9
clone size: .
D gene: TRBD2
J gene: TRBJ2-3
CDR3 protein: CASSVGLARPTDTQYF
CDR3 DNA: TGTGCCAGCAGCGTAGGACTAGCGAGACCCACAGATACGCAGTATTTT

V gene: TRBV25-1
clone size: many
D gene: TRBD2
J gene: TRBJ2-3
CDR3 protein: CASSEPSGGASGADTQYF
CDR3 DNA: TGTGCCAGCAGTGAACCTAGCGGGGGGGCCTCCGGAGCAGATACGCAGTATTTT

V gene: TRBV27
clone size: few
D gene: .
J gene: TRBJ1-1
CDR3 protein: CASNRQGPNTEAFF
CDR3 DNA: TGTGCCAGCAACCGGCAGGGCCCGAACACTGAAGCTTTCTTT

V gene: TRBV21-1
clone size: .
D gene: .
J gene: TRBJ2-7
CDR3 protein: CASSKFPGCDEQYF
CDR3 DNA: TGTGCCAGCAGCAAATTCCCGGGATGCGACGAGCAGTACTTC

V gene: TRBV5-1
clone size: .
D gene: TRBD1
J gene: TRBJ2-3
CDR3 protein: CASSLRQGAADTQYF
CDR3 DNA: TGCGCCAGCAGCTTGCGTCAGGGGGCGGCAGATACGCAGTATTTT

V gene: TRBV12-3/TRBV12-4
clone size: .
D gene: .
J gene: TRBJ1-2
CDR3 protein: CASSRTGMGYTF
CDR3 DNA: TGTGCCAGCAGCCGGACGGGAATGGGCTACACCTTC

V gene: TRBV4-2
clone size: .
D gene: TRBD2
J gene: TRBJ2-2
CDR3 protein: CASSQLSGPSNTGELFF
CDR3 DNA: TGTGCCAGCAGCCAACTTAGCGGGCCGTCGAACACCGGGGAGCTGTTTTTT